What follows are 9 T cell receptor beta chains derived from one specimen sequenced in a study of cytomegalovirus exposure and HLA in healthy donors. Primers included in the PCR were 60 Vbeta and 13 Jbeta primers. The assay was immunoSEQ multiplex PCR, and TCRdb's table has in-frame clones only and misses some. Its clone listing holds around 50,000 clones. Source material: PBMCs. These receptors were taken from a woman in her fifties or sixties in good health and CMV-seropositive.

The V call is TRBV2, the J call TRBJ1-2; TRBD1 agrees at 8 bases. Germline CDR1 and CDR2: SNHLY and FYNNEI. V shed 4 bases, J shed 4 bases, and the junction held 8 bases outside the gene matches. The CDR3 extends over 15 amino acids. CDR3 DNA sequence: TGTGCCAGCAGTGTCCTAGGACAGGGCATCTATGGCTACACCTTC. This codes for CASSVLGQGIYGYTF.

V and J are TRBV19 and TRBJ1-1; tentatively, D is TRBD1 (5 bases). In germline, CDR1 is LNHDA, CDR2 SQIVND (reference sequence). This CDR3 has 14 residues. V shed 2 bases and J shed 3 bases, with 10 bases lying between them. The CDR3 is CASSINRPYTEAFF. CDR3 DNA sequence: TGTGCCAGTAGTATAAACAGGCCGTACACTGAAGCTTTCTTT.

V usage is TRBV9 and J usage is TRBJ1-2, with 8 bases fitting TRBD1. Germline V gene sequence: CDR1 SGDLS, CDR2 YYNGEE. This CDR3 has 16 residues. The J segment lost 5 bases and the V segment lost 4 bases, leaving 13 bases of the junction unmatched. CDR3 sequence (DNA): TGTGCCAGCAGCCCAATTGGGCAACAGGGGGGATATGGCTACACCTTC. Translating gives CASSPIGQQGGYGYTF.

This chain uses TRBV28 with TRBJ2-7; D perhaps matches TRBD1 (5 bases). V lost 6 bases and J 0 bases, leaving 15 bases between the germline ends. There are 15 residues in the CDR3. Germline V gene sequence: CDR1 MDHEN, CDR2 SYDVKM. CDR3 DNA: TGTGCCAGCAGCACGACAGCGATAAACTCCTACGAGCAGTACTTC. Translated: CASSTTAINSYEQYF.

V gene TRBV19 combines with J gene TRBJ2-3, with D possibly being TRBD1 (7 bases). Germline-derived CDR1 and CDR2 are LNHDA and SQIVND (reference sequence). Trimming took 5 bases from V and 1 from J, leaving 16 bases between them. The CDR3 has 16 amino acids. The CDR3, as DNA: TGTGCCAGTAGTGGGGGGACAGTTTCGCGCACAGATACGCAGTATTTT. Translation gives CASSGGTVSRTDTQYF.

V is TRBV29-1 and J is TRBJ2-1; the match to TRBD2 covers 8 bases. Germline CDR1 SQVTM, CDR2 ANQGSEA. V was pared by 3 bases and J by 0 bases, with 7 bases of the junction left unmatched. The CDR3 spans 16 residues. For the CDR3, the DNA is TGCAGCGTTGAGGGGGGACTAGAGACCTCCTACAATGAGCAGTTCTTC. It yields the protein CSVEGGLETSYNEQFF.

This sequence joins TRBV7-2 and TRBJ2-3; 9 bases are a match to TRBD1. Germline CDR1 and CDR2: SGHTA and FQGNSA. V lost 4 bases and J lost 0; bases outside the gene matches: 8. The CDR3 consists of 17 residues. The DNA of the CDR3 is TGTGCCAGCAGCTCCATCCCCGGGACAGGGAGCACAGATACGCAGTATTTT. Protein sequence: CASSSIPGTGSTDTQYF.

The V and J genes are TRBV15 and TRBJ1-3; D is ambiguous. CDR3 size: 15 residues. Trimming pared 1 base from V and 0 bases from J, leaving 7 bases between. Germline V gene lookup returns CDR1 LNHNV and CDR2 YYDKDF (reference sequence). Written as DNA, the CDR3 is TGTGCCACCAGCAGAGGAGAGCTCTCTGGAAACACCATATATTTT. Translated: CATSRGELSGNTIYF.

The CDR3 nucleotides are TGTGCCAGCTCACCTGGGGACAGGGGAACAGATACGCAGTATTTT. This sequence encodes CASSPGDRGTDTQYF. The V gene is TRBV18, the J gene TRBJ2-3; 10 nucleotides line up with TRBD1. This CDR3 has 15 residues. The germline V gene encodes CDR1 KGHSH and CDR2 LQKENI. V shed 3 bases, J shed 3 bases, and the junction held 3 bases outside the gene matches.